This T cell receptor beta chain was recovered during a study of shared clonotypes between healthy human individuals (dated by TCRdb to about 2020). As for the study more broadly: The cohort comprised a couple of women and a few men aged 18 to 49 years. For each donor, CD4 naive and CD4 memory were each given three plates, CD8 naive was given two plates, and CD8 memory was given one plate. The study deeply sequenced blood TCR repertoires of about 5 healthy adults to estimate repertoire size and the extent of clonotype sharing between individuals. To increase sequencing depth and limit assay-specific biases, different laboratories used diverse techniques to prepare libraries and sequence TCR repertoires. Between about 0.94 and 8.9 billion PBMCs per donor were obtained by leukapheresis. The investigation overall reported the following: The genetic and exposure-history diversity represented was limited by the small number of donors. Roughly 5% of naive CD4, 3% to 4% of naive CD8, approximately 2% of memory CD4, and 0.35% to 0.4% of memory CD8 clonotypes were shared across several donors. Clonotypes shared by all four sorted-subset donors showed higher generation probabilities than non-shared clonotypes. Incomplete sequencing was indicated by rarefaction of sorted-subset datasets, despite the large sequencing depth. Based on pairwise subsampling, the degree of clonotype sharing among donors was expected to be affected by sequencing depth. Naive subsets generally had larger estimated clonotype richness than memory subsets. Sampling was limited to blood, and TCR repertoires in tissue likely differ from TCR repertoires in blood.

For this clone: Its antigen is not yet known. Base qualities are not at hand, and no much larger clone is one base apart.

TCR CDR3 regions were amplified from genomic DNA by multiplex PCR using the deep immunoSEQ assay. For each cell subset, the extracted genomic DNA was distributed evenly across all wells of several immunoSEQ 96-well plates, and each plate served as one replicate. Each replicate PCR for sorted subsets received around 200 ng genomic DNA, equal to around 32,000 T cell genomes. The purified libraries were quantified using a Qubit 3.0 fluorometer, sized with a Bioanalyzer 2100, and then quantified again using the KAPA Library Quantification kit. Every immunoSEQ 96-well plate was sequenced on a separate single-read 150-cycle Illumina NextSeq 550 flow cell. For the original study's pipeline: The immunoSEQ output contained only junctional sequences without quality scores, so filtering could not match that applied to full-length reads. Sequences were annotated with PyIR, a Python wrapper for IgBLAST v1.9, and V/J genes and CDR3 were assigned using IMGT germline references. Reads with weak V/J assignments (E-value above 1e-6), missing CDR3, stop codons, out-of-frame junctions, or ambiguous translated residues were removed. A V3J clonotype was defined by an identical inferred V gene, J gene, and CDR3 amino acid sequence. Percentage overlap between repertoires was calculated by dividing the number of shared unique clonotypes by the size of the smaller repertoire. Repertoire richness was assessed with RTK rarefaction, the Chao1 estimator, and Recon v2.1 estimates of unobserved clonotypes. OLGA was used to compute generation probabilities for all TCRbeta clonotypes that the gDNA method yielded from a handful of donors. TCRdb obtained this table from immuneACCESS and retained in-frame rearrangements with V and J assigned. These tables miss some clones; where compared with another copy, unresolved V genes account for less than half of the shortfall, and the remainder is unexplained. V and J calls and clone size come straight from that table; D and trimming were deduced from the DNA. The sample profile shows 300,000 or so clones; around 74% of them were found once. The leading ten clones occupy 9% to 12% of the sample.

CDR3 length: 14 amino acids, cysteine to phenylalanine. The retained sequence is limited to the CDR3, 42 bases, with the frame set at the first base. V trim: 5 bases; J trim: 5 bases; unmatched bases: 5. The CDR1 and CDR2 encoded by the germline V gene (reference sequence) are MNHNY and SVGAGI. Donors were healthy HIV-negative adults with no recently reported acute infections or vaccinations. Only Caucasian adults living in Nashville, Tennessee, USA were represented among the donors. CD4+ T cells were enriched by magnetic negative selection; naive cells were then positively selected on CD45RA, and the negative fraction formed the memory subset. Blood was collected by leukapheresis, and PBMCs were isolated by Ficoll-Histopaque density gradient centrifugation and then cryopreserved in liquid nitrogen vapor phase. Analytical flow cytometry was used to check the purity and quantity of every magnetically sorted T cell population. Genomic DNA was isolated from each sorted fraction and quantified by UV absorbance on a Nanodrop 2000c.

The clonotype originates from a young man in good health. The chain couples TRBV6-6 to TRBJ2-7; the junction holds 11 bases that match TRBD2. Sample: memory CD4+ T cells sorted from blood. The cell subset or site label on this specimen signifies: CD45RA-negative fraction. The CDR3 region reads CASSILAGVDEQYF. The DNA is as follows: TGTGCCAGCAGTATACTAGCGGGAGTGGACGAGCAGTACTTC.